This TCR beta chain was identified during a study of long-term antiretroviral therapy in people with HIV. As for this clone: Antigen: not known.

Study-wide results and limits: Clones that had undergone expansion before ART dominated the repertoire at all time points. Upon ART, diversity increased but remained lower than transplant donor controls. In the period from the mid-2000s to the late 2010s, blood was collected, possibly under older ART regimens.

Samples were assayed with immunoSEQ v3.0 at survey level. Profiled with immunoSEQ multiplex PCR; TCRdb holds only in-frame clones, not every one. The sample lists tens of thousands of clones, approximately 92% occurring once. The sample was unsorted PBMCs, taken 5 to 5.5 years after starting antiretroviral therapy. The sequence came from a woman between 35 and 50 years old with HIV.

The CDR3 sequence is CASSIWASGRAGNEQFF. CDR3 in DNA: TGTGCCAGTAGTATTTGGGCTAGCGGGAGGGCCGGGAATGAGCAGTTCTTC. V usage is TRBV19 and J usage is TRBJ2-1; 12 bases fit TRBD2. The trim removed 3 bases at V and 7 bases at J, leaving 10 bases unmatched. The CDR3 spans 17 residues. Germline assignment: CDR1 LNHDA and CDR2 SQIVND (reference sequence).